Following are 16 T cell receptor beta chains from one sample sequenced in a study of molecular identifiers for immune sequencing clone quantification. Each CDR3 protein is one row after TCRdb ran MiXCR on the PCR reads. Seen here are hundreds of thousands of distinct CDR3 sequences, 25% observed once, and the top ten hold around 0.78%. The sequencing sample was made of naive CD8+ T cells from blood, with Jurkat cell RNA spiked in. Subset here: FACS-sorted CD8+CD4-CCR7+CD45RA+ naive T cells. These receptors were collected from a human donor in good health. Some libraries in this study had Jurkat cell RNA spiked in.

The chain carries TRBV4-3 and TRBJ2-7, with D maybe TRBD1 (6 bases). This CDR3 contains 16 residues. The V end lost 3 bases, the J end lost 0 bases, and 15 bases lay between the germline ends. CDR1 and CDR2 from the germline V gene are LGHNA and YSLEER. CDR3 bases: TGCGCCAGCAGCCACCACAGGGTACTGGGCTCCTACGAGCAGTACTTC. Encoded protein: CASSHHRVLGSYEQYF.

This sequence joins TRBV7-9 and TRBJ2-5; no reliable D call. Trimming removed 5 bases from V and 4 bases from J, with 17 bases in between. This CDR3 has 15 amino acids. CDR1 SEHNR and CDR2 FQNEAQ come from the germline V gene (reference sequence). The CDR3 is CASSPQTFFIETQYF. CDR3 DNA: TGTGCCAGCAGCCCCCAGACGTTTTTTATAGAGACCCAGTACTTC.

The V call is TRBV20-1, the J call TRBJ2-1; a weak D match, TRBD2 (6 bases). V was pared by 5 bases and J by 0 bases, with 23 bases between. This CDR3 contains 18 residues. CDR1 is DFQATT, CDR2 SNEGSKA, per germline (reference sequence). This chain's CDR3 is CSAPRTGGTPYSYNEQFF. CDR3 coding DNA: TGCAGTGCTCCTAGGACTGGCGGGACCCCCTACTCCTACAATGAGCAGTTCTTC.

This clonotype has at least ten counts. The chain recombines TRBV20-1 with TRBJ1-1, with D perhaps TRBD1 (5 bases). CDR1 DFQATT and CDR2 SNEGSKA come from the germline V gene (reference sequence). There are 15 residues in the CDR3. Trimming took 4 bases from V and 7 from J, leaving 22 bases between them. Written as DNA, the CDR3 is TGCAGTGCTACCCCCAGAGGGGAGAGCCGCTATGAAGCTTTCTTT. Its translation: CSATPRGESRYEAFF.

This clonotype was counted a few times. The chain uses TRBV6-1 and TRBJ2-1; 9 positions match TRBD1. The junction had 5 bases not matched to a gene; V was cut back by 2 bases and J by 3 bases. There are 16 residues in the CDR3. Germline V CDR1 and CDR2: MNHNS, SASEGT. This CDR3 is CASSESGTGFYNEQFF. The DNA for the CDR3 is TGTGCCAGCAGTGAATCCGGGACAGGGTTCTACAATGAGCAGTTCTTC.

The chain has TRBV28 and TRBJ2-5, with D maybe TRBD1 (6 bases). V shed 3 bases and J shed 4 bases, with 12 bases lying between them. Germline V lookup: CDR1 MDHEN, CDR2 SYDVKM. The CDR3 spans 14 residues. The CDR3 region is CASSFSGAGETQYF. CDR3 in DNA: TGTGCCAGCAGTTTTTCAGGGGCGGGAGAGACCCAGTACTTC.

This clonotype was picked up many times. V is TRBV19 and J is TRBJ2-3, with D unclear. Germline CDR1 LNHDA, CDR2 SQIVND (reference sequence). V shed 1 base and J shed 6 bases, with 5 bases lying between them. CDR3 length equals 12 residues. This CDR3 reads CASSIGLDTQYF. CDR3 coding DNA: TGTGCCAGTAGTATAGGACTGGATACGCAGTATTTT.

The chain couples TRBV6-6 to TRBJ2-7; 7 positions match TRBD2. With 6 bases clipped from V and 3 bases from J, the junction kept 11 bases outside the gene matches. The CDR3 extends over 15 amino acids. Germline-derived CDR1 and CDR2 are MNHNY and SVGAGI (reference sequence). For the CDR3, the DNA is TGTGCCAGCAGCACGGGAGGCGGCGTTTTCTACGAGCAGTACTTC. This gives the protein CASSTGGGVFYEQYF.

V gene TRBV19 combines with J gene TRBJ2-6; no firm D call. V was cut by 5 bases and J by 0 bases, with 8 bases left in between. Per the germline V gene, CDR1 is LNHDA and CDR2 is SQIVND (reference sequence). The CDR3 runs to 15 residues. Written as DNA, the CDR3 is TGTGCCAGTAGTTCCCGCAACTCTGGGGCCAACGTCCTGACTTTC. It codes for CASSSRNSGANVLTF.

This chain joins TRBV12-3 or TRBV12-4 and TRBJ1-5; 8 bases align to TRBD1. V dropped 6 bases and J dropped 5; count of bases not matched to a gene: 6. This CDR3 comprises 14 residues. The CDR3 loop is CASSHGQGDQPQHF. The CDR3 DNA is TGTGCCAGCAGCCACGGACAGGGCGATCAGCCCCAGCATTTT.

This chain uses TRBV6-2 or TRBV6-3 with TRBJ2-5; 11 bases match TRBD1. Germline values: CDR1 MNHEY, CDR2 SVGEGT. The CDR3 runs 17 residues. The trim removed 1 base at V and 4 bases at J, leaving 8 bases unmatched. CDR3 loop: CASSYLGTGGTSETQYF. CDR3 bases: TGTGCCAGCAGTTACTTAGGGACAGGGGGTACCTCAGAGACCCAGTACTTC.

As for this clonotype: The missing conserved phenylalanine or tryptophan at the end of this CDR3 makes a read error likely. J is TRBJ2-7 and V is TRBV7-9; 8 bases agree with TRBD2. The germline V gene has CDR1 SEHNR and CDR2 FQNEAQ (reference sequence). J lost 0 bases, V lost 5 bases, and 12 bases had no gene match. The CDR3 is made up of 17 amino acids. This chain's CDR3 is CASSNPTGLAGSYEQYI. The CDR3 DNA reads as TGTGCCAGCAGCAACCCAACGGGGCTAGCGGGCTCCTACGAGCAGTACATC.

This clonotype was counted at least ten times. In nucleotides, the CDR3 is TGCGCCAGCAGCCAAGGAACGCCCATCACAGATACGCAGTATTTT. Residues: CASSQGTPITDTQYF. This rearrangement joins TRBV4-3 to TRBJ2-3; no clear D. Germline CDR1 LGHNA, CDR2 YSLEER. V was shortened by 1 base and J by 2 bases, with 10 bases between the two germline ends. This CDR3 is 15 amino acids long.

The table lists this clonotype with a few counts. The rearrangement uses TRBV9 and TRBJ1-1; D remains unclear. CDR3 length: 14 residues. Per the germline V gene, CDR1 is SGDLS and CDR2 is YYNGEE. Trimming shortened V by 0 bases and J by 1 base, and 7 bases separated the two germline ends. The CDR3 protein is CASSVGVSNTEAFF. The DNA for the CDR3 is TGTGCCAGCAGCGTAGGAGTGTCGAACACTGAAGCTTTCTTT.

This clonotype appeared many times. The rearrangement uses TRBV10-3 and TRBJ2-6; D is uncertain. Germline loops: CDR1 ENHRY, CDR2 SYGVKD. The V and J ends lost 4 bases and 0 bases respectively, with 7 bases between them. The CDR3 sequence is 15 residues long. The CDR3 DNA reads TGTGCCATCAGTGCCCCGACCTCTGGGGCCAACGTCCTGACTTTC. Translated: CAISAPTSGANVLTF.

On this clonotype: One base away lies a much larger clone, so this may be a sequencing read error. The chain is built from TRBV12-3 or TRBV12-4 and TRBJ1-1, with D possibly TRBD1 on 6 matching bases. V was shortened by 3 bases and J by 2 bases, with 16 bases between the two germline ends. CDR3 length: 16 amino acids. CDR3 sequence reads: CASSFGRGVQNTEAFF. For the CDR3, the DNA is TGTGCCAGCAGTTTCGGTAGGGGGGTCCAAAACACTGAAGCTTTCTTT.